This TCR beta chain was recovered during a study of blood T cells in healthy people across ages. Study-level findings and limits: With age, beta diversity per million T cells declined roughly linearly, significantly by 40. Fewer expanded clones and more diversity marked long-lived versus aged donors.

For this clonotype: Its antigen is unidentified.

It was with a sample-barcoded 5' primer and a J-beta primer mix that a second PCR of about 7 to 12 cycles was run. TCRdb ran MiXCR on the 5' RACE reads and lists one entry per CDR3 protein. The sample has about 930,000 distinct CDR3 sequences, about 27% seen once. V was clipped by 4 bases and J by 1 base; unmatched bases: 10. This CDR3 has 17 amino acids. A minimum of 7 million PBMCs was isolated per sample. The data were also submitted as part of a second study, on T cells of mothers and their children. That work contributes: Unrelated pairs and related pairs have their TCR recombination output shaped similarly by thymic selection.

The origin of this receptor is a woman between 40 and 50 years old in good health. Sequenced input: blood. V gene TRBV12-3 or TRBV12-4 combines with J gene TRBJ1-5; 7 bases are a match to TRBD1. CDR3 nucleotide sequence: TGTGCCAGCAGTTCTGGGGCCAAGGGGGCAAGCAATCAGCCCCAGCATTTT. Protein: CASSSGAKGASNQPQHF.